This T cell receptor beta chain originates from a study of early T cells in non-severe SARS-CoV-2 infection. As for the study in general: Bulk RNA from unsorted whole blood was sequenced; chains were unpaired.

Study-level points and caveats: Matching results from VDJdb favored anti-spike CD8 responses, leaving private and CD4 specificities undetected.

The CDR3 totals 14 residues. Germline V lookup: CDR1 MDHEN, CDR2 SYDVKM. V shed 1 base and J shed 2 bases, with 8 bases lying between them. The TCR library protocol was used to attach unique molecular identifiers. These identifiers were attached to individual cDNA molecules. TCRdb fed the 5' RACE reads into MiXCR, producing one record per CDR3 protein. The repertoire holds 27,000 or so distinct CDR3 sequences, with around 4.2% as singletons. This clonotype came up a few times. Its specificity is not known. The sequenced sample consisted of whole blood. The rearrangement links TRBV28 to TRBJ2-5; D is perhaps TRBD2 (5 bases). The source is an adult who was a healthcare worker with PCR-confirmed SARS-CoV-2 infection or an uninfected control (not recorded which). In DNA, the CDR3 is TGTGCCAGCAGTTTATCCGGACTGCAAGAGACCCAGTACTTC. As protein: CASSLSGLQETQYF. Full variable domain (remainder filled in from reference TRBV28 and TRBJ2-5): DVKVTQSSRYLVKRTGEKVFLECVQDMDHENMFWYRQDPGLGLRLIYFSYDVKMKEKGDIPEGYSVSREKKERFSLILESASTNQTSMYLCASSLSGLQETQYFGPGTRLLVL.